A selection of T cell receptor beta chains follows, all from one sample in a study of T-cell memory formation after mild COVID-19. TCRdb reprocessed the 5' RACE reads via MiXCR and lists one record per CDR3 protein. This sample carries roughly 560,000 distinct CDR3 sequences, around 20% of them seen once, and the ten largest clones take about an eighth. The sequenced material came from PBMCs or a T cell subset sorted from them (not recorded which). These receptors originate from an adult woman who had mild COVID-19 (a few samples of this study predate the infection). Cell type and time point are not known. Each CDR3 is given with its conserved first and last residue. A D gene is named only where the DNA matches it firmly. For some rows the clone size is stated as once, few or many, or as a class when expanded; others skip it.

CDR3nt: TGTGCCAGCAGCTTAGTCCGACTAGCGGGGAACAATGAGCAGTTCTTC
CDR3aa: CASSLVRLAGNNEQFF
v_gene: TRBV11-2
j_gene: TRBJ2-1
d_gene: TRBD2
abundance: .

CDR3nt: TGCGCCAGCAGCTTGAGCACAGGGGCCTTGGATGGCTACACCTTC
CDR3aa: CASSLSTGALDGYTF
v_gene: TRBV5-1
j_gene: TRBJ1-2
d_gene: TRBD1
abundance: .

CDR3nt: TGTGCCAGCAGCTCCCTCATTGATGGGGAGCAGTACTTC
CDR3aa: CASSSLIDGEQYF
v_gene: TRBV7-3
j_gene: TRBJ2-7
d_gene: .
abundance: .

CDR3nt: TGTGCCAGTAGGCTCTCAGGGGCCTCCTACGAGCAGTACTTC
CDR3aa: CASRLSGASYEQYF
v_gene: TRBV19
j_gene: TRBJ2-7
d_gene: .
abundance: .

CDR3nt: TGCGCCAGCAGTCTTCGCTCCGGGACAGGGGACACTGAAGCTTTCTTT
CDR3aa: CASSLRSGTGDTEAFF
v_gene: TRBV5-1
j_gene: TRBJ1-1
d_gene: TRBD1
abundance: .

CDR3nt: TGTGCTACCCTAGGCAGGGCCACCGGGGAGCTGTTTTTT
CDR3aa: CATLGRATGELFF
v_gene: TRBV12-5
j_gene: TRBJ2-2
d_gene: .
abundance: .

CDR3nt: TGTGCCAGCAGCCCAGGGACTCAGCAGTTCTTC
CDR3aa: CASSPGTQQFF
v_gene: TRBV5-6
j_gene: TRBJ2-1
d_gene: .
abundance: .

CDR3nt: TGCGCCAGCAGCTCCCTGTTAGTCGATGAGCAGTTCTTC
CDR3aa: CASSSLLVDEQFF
v_gene: TRBV5-1
j_gene: TRBJ2-1
d_gene: .
abundance: few

CDR3nt: TGCGCCAGCAGCCAAGACCCGGGCTGGGGCACCGGGGAGCTGTTTTTT
CDR3aa: CASSQDPGWGTGELFF
v_gene: TRBV4-1
j_gene: TRBJ2-2
d_gene: .
abundance: .

CDR3nt: TGTGCCAGCAGCCAATCAGGACAGGGGGTTATCACTGAAGCTTTCTTT
CDR3aa: CASSQSGQGVITEAFF
v_gene: TRBV16
j_gene: TRBJ1-1
d_gene: TRBD1
abundance: once

CDR3nt: TGTGCCATCAGTGAGGGGTCCAATGAGCAGTTCTTC
CDR3aa: CAISEGSNEQFF
v_gene: TRBV10-3
j_gene: TRBJ2-1
d_gene: .
abundance: few

CDR3nt: TGCGCCAGCAGCCGCGGAGGAGGGGTATACGAGCAGTACTTC
CDR3aa: CASSRGGGVYEQYF
v_gene: TRBV4-1
j_gene: TRBJ2-7
d_gene: .
abundance: many

CDR3nt: TGTGCCAGCCGCCTGGGGAGGAGGAACACTGAAGCTTTCTTT
CDR3aa: CASRLGRRNTEAFF
v_gene: TRBV28
j_gene: TRBJ1-1
d_gene: .
abundance: .

CDR3nt: TGCGCCAGCAGCTTGGCCGGGCTAGCGGGGGTTAATGAGCAGTTCTTC
CDR3aa: CASSLAGLAGVNEQFF
v_gene: TRBV5-1
j_gene: TRBJ2-1
d_gene: TRBD2
abundance: few

CDR3nt: TGTGCCACTAGCCAGGGGGCACACTATGGCTACACCTTC
CDR3aa: CATSQGAHYGYTF
v_gene: TRBV25-1
j_gene: TRBJ1-2
d_gene: TRBD1
abundance: .

CDR3nt: TGTGCCAGCATGACAGGGGTCGACACTGAAGCTTTCTTT
CDR3aa: CASMTGVDTEAFF
v_gene: TRBV27
j_gene: TRBJ1-1
d_gene: TRBD1
abundance: few

CDR3nt: TGCGCCAGCAGCCAAGTTAGCGGGAGTATGTACGAGCAGTACTTC
CDR3aa: CASSQVSGSMYEQYF
v_gene: TRBV4-1
j_gene: TRBJ2-7
d_gene: TRBD2
abundance: .

CDR3nt: TGCGCCAGCAGCTCCTCTAGCGGGGGGCGTTCCACAGATACGCAGTATTTT
CDR3aa: CASSSSSGGRSTDTQYF
v_gene: TRBV5-1
j_gene: TRBJ2-3
d_gene: TRBD2
abundance: .

CDR3nt: TGTGCCAGCAAAGGGACAGGGGAATACGAGCAGTACTTC
CDR3aa: CASKGTGEYEQYF
v_gene: TRBV25-1
j_gene: TRBJ2-7
d_gene: TRBD1
abundance: few

CDR3nt: TGTGCCAGCAGCGCCGCGTCCGGGACGAACACCGGGGAGCTGTTTTTT
CDR3aa: CASSAASGTNTGELFF
v_gene: TRBV7-8
j_gene: TRBJ2-2
d_gene: .
abundance: few

CDR3nt: TGTGCCAGCAGTTTATCGGTGGGCCCCGGTGGGACGCAGTATTTT
CDR3aa: CASSLSVGPGGTQYF
v_gene: TRBV27
j_gene: TRBJ2-3
d_gene: .
abundance: .

CDR3nt: TGTGCCACCAGTGCTCAGGGCGCGAACACCGGGGAGCTGTTTTTT
CDR3aa: CATSAQGANTGELFF
v_gene: TRBV24-1
j_gene: TRBJ2-2
d_gene: .
abundance: .

CDR3nt: TGCGCCAGCAGCTTGGCCGTCAGCAGCACTGAAGCTTTCTTT
CDR3aa: CASSLAVSSTEAFF
v_gene: TRBV5-1
j_gene: TRBJ1-1
d_gene: .
abundance: many

CDR3nt: TGCAGCGTTGGGGGAATCAATGAGCAGTTCTTC
CDR3aa: CSVGGINEQFF
v_gene: TRBV29-1
j_gene: TRBJ2-1
d_gene: .
abundance: .

CDR3nt: TGTGCCAGCAGTCTACTGACAGGCTCCTACGAGCAGTACTTC
CDR3aa: CASSLLTGSYEQYF
v_gene: TRBV6-5
j_gene: TRBJ2-7
d_gene: .
abundance: few

CDR3nt: TGCAGTGCTCCCCGGACAGGTGATCAGCCCCAGCATTTT
CDR3aa: CSAPRTGDQPQHF
v_gene: TRBV20-1
j_gene: TRBJ1-5
d_gene: TRBD1
abundance: .

CDR3nt: TGTGCCAGTGGCCGGGACAGGGAAAGCAATCAGCCCCAGCATTTT
CDR3aa: CASGRDRESNQPQHF
v_gene: TRBV28
j_gene: TRBJ1-5
d_gene: TRBD1
abundance: .

CDR3nt: TGTGCCAGCAGTGCCGGCAGGCCCAACTATGGCTACACCTTC
CDR3aa: CASSAGRPNYGYTF
v_gene: TRBV12-3/TRBV12-4
j_gene: TRBJ1-2
d_gene: .
abundance: few

CDR3nt: TGTGCCAGCAGCCAGGTGGGACTAGCGGGAAACAATGAGCAGTTCTTC
CDR3aa: CASSQVGLAGNNEQFF
v_gene: TRBV4-2
j_gene: TRBJ2-1
d_gene: TRBD2
abundance: .

CDR3nt: TGTGCCAGCAGCTTCCAACTAGCGGGGGTCTACGAGCAGTACTTC
CDR3aa: CASSFQLAGVYEQYF
v_gene: TRBV7-2
j_gene: TRBJ2-7
d_gene: TRBD2
abundance: .

CDR3nt: TGTGCCAGCAGCTCACAGGGGTATTGGGACACTGAAGCTTTCTTT
CDR3aa: CASSSQGYWDTEAFF
v_gene: TRBV5-6
j_gene: TRBJ1-1
d_gene: TRBD1
abundance: .

CDR3nt: TGCGCCAGCAGCCTGACAGGGGCTGGGAGCAATCAGCCCCAGCATTTT
CDR3aa: CASSLTGAGSNQPQHF
v_gene: TRBV5-1
j_gene: TRBJ1-5
d_gene: TRBD1
abundance: .

CDR3nt: TGCAGCGTTGAACGGCCTTTGAACACTGAAGCTTTCTTT
CDR3aa: CSVERPLNTEAFF
v_gene: TRBV29-1
j_gene: TRBJ1-1
d_gene: .
abundance: .

CDR3nt: TGTGCCAGCAGGCCCGGACAGGGGGCGAGAAGAACTGAAGCTTTCTTT
CDR3aa: CASRPGQGARRTEAFF
v_gene: TRBV12-3/TRBV12-4
j_gene: TRBJ1-1
d_gene: TRBD1
abundance: .

CDR3nt: TGTGCCAGCACCAGCACAGGGTTTGACGAGCAGTACTTC
CDR3aa: CASTSTGFDEQYF
v_gene: TRBV6-5
j_gene: TRBJ2-7
d_gene: .
abundance: .

CDR3nt: TGCATAATCGGGGACGACAAGCAGTTCTTC
CDR3aa: CIIGDDKQFF
v_gene: TRBV20-1
j_gene: TRBJ2-1
d_gene: .
abundance: .

CDR3nt: TGTGCCAGCTCACCACGAGGACAGGGGGCGGAGACCCAGTACTTC
CDR3aa: CASSPRGQGAETQYF
v_gene: TRBV18
j_gene: TRBJ2-5
d_gene: TRBD1
abundance: few

CDR3nt: TGTGCCAGCATACGTGAGGGGGACACTGAAGCTTTCTTT
CDR3aa: CASIREGDTEAFF
v_gene: TRBV2
j_gene: TRBJ1-1
d_gene: .
abundance: .

CDR3nt: TGTGCCAGCAGGTCTCCAGGGAAGCGGACTGAAGCTTTCTTT
CDR3aa: CASRSPGKRTEAFF
v_gene: TRBV11-2
j_gene: TRBJ1-1
d_gene: .
abundance: .

CDR3nt: TGTGCCAGCAGGATCTCGAACACTGAAGCTTTCTTT
CDR3aa: CASRISNTEAFF
v_gene: TRBV6-5
j_gene: TRBJ1-1
d_gene: .
abundance: .

CDR3nt: TGTGCCAGCAGTTTAGGGCCCGCTCGGCCCCAGCATTTT
CDR3aa: CASSLGPARPQHF
v_gene: TRBV12-3/TRBV12-4
j_gene: TRBJ1-5
d_gene: .
abundance: few

CDR3nt: TGTGCCAGCAAAAACAGCCGAAGCACAGATACGCAGTATTTT
CDR3aa: CASKNSRSTDTQYF
v_gene: TRBV2
j_gene: TRBJ2-3
d_gene: .
abundance: .

CDR3nt: TGCGCCAGCAGCTTGGCCCAGGGACGGCTCGAGCAGTACTTC
CDR3aa: CASSLAQGRLEQYF
v_gene: TRBV5-1
j_gene: TRBJ2-7
d_gene: .
abundance: .

CDR3nt: TGTGCCAGCAGCGCCGGACAGGGACAAGAGACCCAGTACTTC
CDR3aa: CASSAGQGQETQYF
v_gene: TRBV9
j_gene: TRBJ2-5
d_gene: TRBD1
abundance: .

CDR3nt: TGTGCCAGCAGTCAGCGGTTGGGCAATCAGCCCCAGCATTTT
CDR3aa: CASSQRLGNQPQHF
v_gene: TRBV12-3/TRBV12-4
j_gene: TRBJ1-5
d_gene: .
abundance: .

CDR3nt: TGTGCCAGCAGCCCGGGGGTGGGGTATGACGAGCAGTACTTC
CDR3aa: CASSPGVGYDEQYF
v_gene: TRBV11-3
j_gene: TRBJ2-7
d_gene: .
abundance: .

CDR3nt: TGCAGTGCTAGAGATAGCCTAGCGGGATCTGGTGAGCAGTTCTTC
CDR3aa: CSARDSLAGSGEQFF
v_gene: TRBV20-1
j_gene: TRBJ2-1
d_gene: TRBD2
abundance: few

CDR3nt: TGTGCCAGCAGTGGAGACGGCTACCTTCGGCCCCAGCATTTT
CDR3aa: CASSGDGYLRPQHF
v_gene: TRBV2
j_gene: TRBJ1-5
d_gene: .
abundance: few

CDR3nt: TGCGCCAGCAGCGCGGGACTAGCGGGGGCGTCCCGTTATACGCAGTATTTT
CDR3aa: CASSAGLAGASRYTQYF
v_gene: TRBV5-1
j_gene: TRBJ2-3
d_gene: TRBD2
abundance: few

CDR3nt: TGCGCCAGCAGCCCTGTCCAGGGACAGGGGTCGCGCTACACCTTC
CDR3aa: CASSPVQGQGSRYTF
v_gene: TRBV5-1
j_gene: TRBJ1-2
d_gene: TRBD1
abundance: few

CDR3nt: TGCAGTGCTAGACCTCTTGAAGGTAGCGCCAACTACTACGAGCAGTACTTC
CDR3aa: CSARPLEGSANYYEQYF
v_gene: TRBV20-1
j_gene: TRBJ2-7
d_gene: .
abundance: few

CDR3nt: TGCGCCAGCAGCTCCCCAAAAGGGGACAGGGGAGGCCCCAATGTTGAGCAGTTCTTC
CDR3aa: CASSSPKGDRGGPNVEQFF
v_gene: TRBV5-1
j_gene: TRBJ2-1
d_gene: TRBD1
abundance: few

CDR3nt: TGTGCCAGCAGCTTGGGTCCAGGGGGCGGCTTGGACACTGAAGCTTTCTTT
CDR3aa: CASSLGPGGGLDTEAFF
v_gene: TRBV5-5
j_gene: TRBJ1-1
d_gene: TRBD1
abundance: .

CDR3nt: TGTGCCAGCAGCTTAGCCGCAGTCGGGACCCTCCCGCAGACCCAGTACTTC
CDR3aa: CASSLAAVGTLPQTQYF
v_gene: TRBV11-3
j_gene: TRBJ2-5
d_gene: .
abundance: .

CDR3nt: TGTGCCAGCAGCTCCCGGACAGGGAGTAACACTGAAGCTTTCTTT
CDR3aa: CASSSRTGSNTEAFF
v_gene: TRBV7-2
j_gene: TRBJ1-1
d_gene: TRBD1
abundance: .

CDR3nt: TGTGCCAGCAGCCCACTACCTTTGGGGACCAAAAACATTCAGTACTTC
CDR3aa: CASSPLPLGTKNIQYF
v_gene: TRBV3-1
j_gene: TRBJ2-4
d_gene: .
abundance: .

CDR3nt: TGTGCCACCTTAATTGAAGGGACCACTGAAGCTTTCTTT
CDR3aa: CATLIEGTTEAFF
v_gene: TRBV27
j_gene: TRBJ1-1
d_gene: .
abundance: .